The following is a T cell receptor (beta chain) sequence with its context. Repertoires were generated with immunoSEQ multiplex PCR, while TCRdb's copy carries only in-frame clones and drops some. The table lists millions of clones, 85% to 95% of them singletons. These data are taken from a study of shared clonotypes between healthy human individuals. Positively selected for CCR7, the CD45RO-negative cells used as naive CD8 cells excluded terminally differentiated effector memory CD45RA+ cells. Trimming cost V 1 base and J 5 bases; bases outside gene matches: 7. CDR3 length: 17 residues. Germline V gene lookup returns CDR1 SEHNR and CDR2 FQNEAQ (reference sequence).

This clonotype originated in a man between 18 and 29 years old in good health. Some clones in this sample may be carry-over from other donors' samples. The sequencing input was naive CD8+ T cells from PBMCs. V gene TRBV7-9 combines with J gene TRBJ2-1, with 11 bases matching TRBD2. In DNA, the CDR3 is TGTGCCAGCAGCTTAGTAGCTAGCGGGAGGATAAACAATGAGCAGTTCTTC. Its protein product is CASSLVASGRINNEQFF. The full variable domain, rest sourced from reference TRBV7-9 and TRBJ2-1, is DTGVSQNPRHKITKRGQNVTFRCDPISEHNRLYWYRQTLGQGPEFLTYFQNEAQLEKSRLLSDRFSAERPKGSFSTLEIQRTEQGDSAMYLCASSLVASGRINNEQFFGPGTRLTVL.